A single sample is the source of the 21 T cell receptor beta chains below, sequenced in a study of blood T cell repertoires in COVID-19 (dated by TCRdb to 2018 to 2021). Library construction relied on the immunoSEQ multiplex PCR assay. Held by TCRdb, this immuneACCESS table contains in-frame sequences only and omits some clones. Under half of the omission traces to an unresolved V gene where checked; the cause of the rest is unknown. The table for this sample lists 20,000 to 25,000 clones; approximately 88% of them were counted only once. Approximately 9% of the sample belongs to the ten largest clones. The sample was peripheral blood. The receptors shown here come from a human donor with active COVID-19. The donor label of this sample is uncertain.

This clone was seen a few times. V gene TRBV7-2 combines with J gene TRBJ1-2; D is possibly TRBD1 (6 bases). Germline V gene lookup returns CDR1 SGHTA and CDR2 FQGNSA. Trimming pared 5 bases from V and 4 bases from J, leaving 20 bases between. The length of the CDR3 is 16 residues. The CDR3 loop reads CASSRAGGRNTYGYTF. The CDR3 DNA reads TGTGCCAGCAGCCGGGCGGGGGGCCGGAATACCTATGGCTACACCTTC.

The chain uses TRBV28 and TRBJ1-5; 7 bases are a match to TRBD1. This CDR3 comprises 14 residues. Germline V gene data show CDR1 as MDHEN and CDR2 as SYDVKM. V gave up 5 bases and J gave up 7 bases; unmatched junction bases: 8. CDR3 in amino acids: CASSITGVGQPQHF. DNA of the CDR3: TGTGCCAGCAGTATAACAGGGGTTGGCCAGCCCCAGCATTTT.

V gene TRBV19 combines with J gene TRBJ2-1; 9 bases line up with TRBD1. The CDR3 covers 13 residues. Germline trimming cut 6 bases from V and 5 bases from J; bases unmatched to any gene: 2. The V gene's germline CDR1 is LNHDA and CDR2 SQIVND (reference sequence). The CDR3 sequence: CASRQGADNEQFF. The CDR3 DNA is TGTGCCAGTAGACAGGGGGCGGACAATGAGCAGTTCTTC.

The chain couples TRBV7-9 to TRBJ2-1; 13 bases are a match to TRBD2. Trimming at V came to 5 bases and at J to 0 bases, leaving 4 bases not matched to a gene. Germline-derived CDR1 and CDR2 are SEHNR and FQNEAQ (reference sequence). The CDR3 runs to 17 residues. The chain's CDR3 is CASSSRTSGSSYNEQFF. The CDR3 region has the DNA TGTGCCAGCAGCAGTCGGACTAGCGGGAGCTCCTACAATGAGCAGTTCTTC. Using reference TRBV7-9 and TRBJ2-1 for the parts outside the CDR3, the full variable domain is DTGVSQNPRHKITKRGQNVTFRCDPISEHNRLYWYRQTLGQGPEFLTYFQNEAQLEKSRLLSDRFSAERPKGSFSTLEIQRTEQGDSAMYLCASSSRTSGSSYNEQFFGPGTRLTVL.

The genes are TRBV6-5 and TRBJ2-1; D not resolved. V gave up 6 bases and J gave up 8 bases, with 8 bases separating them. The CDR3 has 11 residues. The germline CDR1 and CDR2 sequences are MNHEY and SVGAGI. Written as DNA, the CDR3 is TGTGCCAGCAGAGACGCGGATGAGCAGTTCTTC. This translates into CASRDADEQFF.

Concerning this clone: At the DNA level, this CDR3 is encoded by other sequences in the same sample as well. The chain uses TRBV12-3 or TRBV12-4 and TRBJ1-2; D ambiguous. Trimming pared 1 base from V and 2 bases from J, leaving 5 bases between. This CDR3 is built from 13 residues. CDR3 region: CASSLGQNYGYTF. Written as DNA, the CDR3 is TGTGCCAGCAGTTTAGGGCAGAACTATGGCTACACCTTC.

CDR3 loop: CATSDLLSTDTQYF. The CDR3 DNA follows: TGTGCCACCAGTGACTTGCTTTCCACAGATACGCAGTATTTT. V gene TRBV24-1 combines with J gene TRBJ2-3; D uncertain. Germline-derived CDR1 and CDR2 are KGHDR and SFDVKD. V was clipped by 4 bases and J by 2 bases, with 9 bases between them. This CDR3 contains 14 residues.

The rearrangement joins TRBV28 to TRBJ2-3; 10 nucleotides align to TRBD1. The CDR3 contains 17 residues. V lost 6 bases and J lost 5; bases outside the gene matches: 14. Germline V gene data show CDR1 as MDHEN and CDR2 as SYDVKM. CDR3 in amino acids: CASRPPGLGQGLDTQYF. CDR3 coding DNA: TGTGCCAGCAGACCCCCCGGTTTGGGACAGGGGTTAGATACGCAGTATTTT.

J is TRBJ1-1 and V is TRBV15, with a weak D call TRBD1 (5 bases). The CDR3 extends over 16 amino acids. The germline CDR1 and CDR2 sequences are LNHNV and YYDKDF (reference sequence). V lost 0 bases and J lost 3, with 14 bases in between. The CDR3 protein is CATSRDSAGWDTEAFF. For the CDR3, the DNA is TGTGCCACCAGCAGAGATAGTGCAGGGTGGGACACTGAAGCTTTCTTT.

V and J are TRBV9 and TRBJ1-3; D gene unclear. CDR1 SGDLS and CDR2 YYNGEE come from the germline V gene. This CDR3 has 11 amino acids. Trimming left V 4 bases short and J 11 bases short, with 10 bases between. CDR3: CASSSLGPIYF. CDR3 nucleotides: TGTGCCAGCAGCTCCCTTGGGCCCATATATTTT.

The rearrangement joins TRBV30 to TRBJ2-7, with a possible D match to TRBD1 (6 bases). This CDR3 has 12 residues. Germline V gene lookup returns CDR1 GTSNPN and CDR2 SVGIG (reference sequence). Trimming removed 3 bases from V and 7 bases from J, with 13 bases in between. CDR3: CAWRGTPGEQYF. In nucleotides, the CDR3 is TGTGCCTGGAGGGGGACACCGGGGGAGCAGTACTTC.

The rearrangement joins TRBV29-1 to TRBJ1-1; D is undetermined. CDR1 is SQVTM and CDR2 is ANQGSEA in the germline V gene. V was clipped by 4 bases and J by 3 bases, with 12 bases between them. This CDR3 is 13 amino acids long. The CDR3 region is CSVGLVGYTEAFF. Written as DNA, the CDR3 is TGCAGCGTTGGGTTGGTCGGGTACACTGAAGCTTTCTTT.

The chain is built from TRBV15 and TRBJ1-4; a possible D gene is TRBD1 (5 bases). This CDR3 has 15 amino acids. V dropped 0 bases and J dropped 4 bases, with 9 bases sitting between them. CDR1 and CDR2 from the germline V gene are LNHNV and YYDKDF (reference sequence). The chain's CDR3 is CATSRETGLNEKLFF. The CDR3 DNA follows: TGTGCCACCAGCAGAGAAACAGGTCTTAATGAAAAACTGTTTTTT.

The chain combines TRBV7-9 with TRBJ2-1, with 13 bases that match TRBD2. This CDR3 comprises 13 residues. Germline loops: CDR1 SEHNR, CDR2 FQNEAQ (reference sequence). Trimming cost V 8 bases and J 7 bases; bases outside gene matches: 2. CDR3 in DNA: TGTGCCAGCGGGACTAGCGGGAAGAATGAGCAGTTCTTC. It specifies CASGTSGKNEQFF.

CDR3 nucleotide sequence: TGTGCCAGCAGTTACGGGGGTCGGGAGGAGACCCAGTACTTC. Residues: CASSYGGREETQYF. The V gene is TRBV6-6, the J gene TRBJ2-5; tentatively, D is TRBD2 (6 bases). The CDR3 spans 14 residues. Trimming stripped 2 bases from V and 5 bases from J, with 12 bases between. Per the germline V gene, CDR1 is MNHNY and CDR2 is SVGAGI (reference sequence).

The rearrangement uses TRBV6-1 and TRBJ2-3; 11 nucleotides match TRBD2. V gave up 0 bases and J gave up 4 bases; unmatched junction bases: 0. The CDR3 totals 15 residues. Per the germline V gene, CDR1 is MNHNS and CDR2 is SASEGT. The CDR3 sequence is CASSEASGRADTQYF. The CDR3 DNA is TGTGCCAGCAGTGAAGCTAGCGGGAGGGCAGATACGCAGTATTTT.

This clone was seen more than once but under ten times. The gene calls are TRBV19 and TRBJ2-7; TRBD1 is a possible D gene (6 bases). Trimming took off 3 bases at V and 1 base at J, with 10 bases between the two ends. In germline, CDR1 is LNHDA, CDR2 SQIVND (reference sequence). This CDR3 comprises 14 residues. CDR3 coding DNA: TGTGCCAGTAGTATGGACAGAGCTTCCTACGAGCAGTACTTC. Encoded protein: CASSMDRASYEQYF.

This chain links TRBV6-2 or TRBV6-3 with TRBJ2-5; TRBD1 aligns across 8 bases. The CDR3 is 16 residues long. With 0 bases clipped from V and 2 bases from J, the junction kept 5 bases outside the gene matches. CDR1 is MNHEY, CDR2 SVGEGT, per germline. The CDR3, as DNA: TGTGCCAGCAGTTACTCCGGACAGGGTAATCAAGAGACCCAGTACTTC. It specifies CASSYSGQGNQETQYF.

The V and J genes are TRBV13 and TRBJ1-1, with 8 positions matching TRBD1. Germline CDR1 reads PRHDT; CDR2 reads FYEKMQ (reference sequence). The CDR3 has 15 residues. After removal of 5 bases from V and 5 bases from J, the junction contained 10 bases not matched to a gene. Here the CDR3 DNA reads TGTGCCAGCAGCCAAAGGACAGGGCGTGGGACTGAAGCTTTCTTT. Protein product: CASSQRTGRGTEAFF.

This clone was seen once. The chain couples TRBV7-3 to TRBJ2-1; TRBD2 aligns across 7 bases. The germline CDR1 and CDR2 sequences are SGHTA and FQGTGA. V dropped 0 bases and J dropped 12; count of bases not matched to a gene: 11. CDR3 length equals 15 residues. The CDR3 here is CASSLTGTTLGGQFF. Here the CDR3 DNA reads TGTGCCAGCAGCTTAACCGGGACTACGCTTGGTGGGCAGTTCTTC.

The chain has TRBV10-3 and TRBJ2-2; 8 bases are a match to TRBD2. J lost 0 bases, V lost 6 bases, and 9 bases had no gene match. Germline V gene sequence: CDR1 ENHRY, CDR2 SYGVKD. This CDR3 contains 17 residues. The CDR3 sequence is CAIRDGGGNANTGELFF. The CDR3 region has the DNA TGTGCCATCAGGGACGGGGGGGGTAACGCGAACACCGGGGAGCTGTTTTTT.